This TCR beta chain appears in the sequencing data of a study of cytomegalovirus exposure and HLA in healthy donors. It was with 60 Vbeta and 13 Jbeta primers that the PCR ran. Generated by immunoSEQ multiplex PCR, the TCRdb table keeps only in-frame clones and is missing some. The profile covers under 95,000 clones, with 72% appearing a single time and 9.5% to 13% taken by the ten largest. Points from the study as a whole: In vitro work confirmed that three CMV-associated chains recognize CMV antigens.

Germline V CDR1 and CDR2: SGHRS, YFSETQ. V was pared by 4 bases and J by 8 bases, with 2 bases of the junction left unmatched. There are 12 residues in the CDR3. Worth noting for this clone: Its antigen remains unidentified.

This TCR was sampled from a woman aged 40 to 55 in good health and CMV-seropositive. Sequencing was performed on PBMCs. The J gene is TRBJ2-1, the V gene TRBV5-1; 8 nucleotides line up with TRBD1. CDR3 protein: CASSQGAYEQFF. The CDR3 region has the DNA TGCGCCAGCAGCCAGGGGGCCTATGAGCAGTTCTTC.